These 32 T cell receptor beta chains were all obtained from the same sample, sequenced in a study of blood T cell repertoires in COVID-19. The data were produced by immunoSEQ multiplex PCR, yet TCRdb's version contains in-frame clones alone and is incomplete. The sample contains approximately 300,000 clones, approximately 91% of which appear only once. Source material: PBMCs or T cells enriched from blood (not recorded which). The receptors were gathered from a man aged 60-69 years who had recovered from COVID-19.

The chain employs TRBV5-5 and TRBJ2-7; possibly TRBD1 for D (5 bases). The CDR3 runs to 13 residues. The V end lost 2 bases, the J end lost 4 bases, and 10 bases lay between the germline ends. Germline CDR1 and CDR2: SGHKS and YYEKEE (reference sequence). The chain's CDR3 is CASSLRTPYEQYF. CDR3 sequence (DNA): TGTGCCAGCAGCTTAAGGACACCTTACGAGCAGTACTTC.

CDR3 region: CAWTEGLQAPYEQYF. The CDR3 DNA reads TGTGCCTGGACCGAGGGCCTCCAGGCACCCTACGAGCAGTACTTC. The chain has TRBV30 and TRBJ2-7, with D maybe TRBD2 (5 bases). The ends were cut back, 4 bases at V and 2 bases at J, with 18 bases in the middle. Germline-derived CDR1 and CDR2 are GTSNPN and SVGIG (reference sequence). The CDR3 sequence is 15 residues long.

The chain has TRBV7-2 and TRBJ2-2, with 11 bases that match TRBD2. This CDR3 has 16 residues. In germline, CDR1 is SGHTA, CDR2 FQGNSA. The J segment lost 5 bases and the V segment lost 5 bases, leaving 7 bases of the junction unmatched. The CDR3 coding sequence is TGTGCCAGCAGCGCATTAGCGGGAGGGCGAACCGGGGAGCTGTTTTTT. Translated: CASSALAGGRTGELFF. The full variable domain, completed using reference TRBV7-2 and TRBJ2-2, is GAGVSQSPSNKVTEKGKDVELRCDPISGHTALYWYRQSLGQGLEFLIYFQGNSAPDKSGLPSDRFSAERTGGSVSTLTIQRTQQEDSAVYLCASSALAGGRTGELFFGEGSRLTVL.

This clone occurred a few times. The rearrangement uses TRBV7-8 and TRBJ1-2; D is undetermined. Trimming pared 0 bases from V and 2 bases from J, leaving 7 bases between. Germline V gives CDR1 SGHVS, CDR2 FQNEAQ. This CDR3 contains 14 residues. The CDR3 is CASSLARQNYGYTF. The CDR3 DNA sequence: TGTGCCAGCAGCTTAGCGAGGCAGAACTATGGCTACACCTTC.

This rearrangement joins TRBV28 to TRBJ1-3; 8 nucleotides match TRBD1. CDR3 length: 16 amino acids. J gave up 3 bases and V 3 bases, and 7 bases lay outside the gene matches. Germline assignment: CDR1 MDHEN and CDR2 SYDVKM. CDR3 loop: CASSFLAGGSGNTIYF. DNA for the CDR3: TGTGCCAGCAGTTTCCTAGCAGGGGGCAGTGGAAACACCATATATTTT.

The V gene is TRBV15, the J gene TRBJ1-1; TRBD1 might be the D (5 bases). The germline gives CDR1 LNHNV, CDR2 YYDKDF (reference sequence). This CDR3 comprises 14 residues. The V end was cut by 1 base, the J end by 7 bases, with 13 bases between. CDR3 in DNA: TGTGCCACCAGCAGAGGTCAGGGAGGGAGTGAAGCTTTCTTT. This sequence encodes CATSRGQGGSEAFF.

The rearrangement joins TRBV24-1 to TRBJ2-2, with 16 bases matching TRBD2. Germline trimming cut 6 bases from V and 7 bases from J; bases unmatched to any gene: 7. This CDR3 is built from 17 residues. Germline lookup yields CDR1 KGHDR and CDR2 SFDVKD. In nucleotides, the CDR3 is TGTGCCACCAGTCCGGGACTAGCGGGAGGGCCAGTCGGGGAGCTGTTTTTT. Amino acid sequence: CATSPGLAGGPVGELFF.

The chain employs TRBV3-1 (or the pseudogene TRBV3-2) and TRBJ2-4; TRBD1 matches 9 bases. From germline, CDR1 is LGHDT and CDR2 YNNKEL (reference sequence). Trimming at V came to 5 bases and at J to 16 bases, leaving 9 bases not matched to a gene. The CDR3 has 12 residues. CDR3 DNA: TGTGCCAGCAGCTACAGGGGGCTGGGTGTCTACTTC. Its protein is CASSYRGLGVYF.

The table lists this clone with a few counts. V and J are TRBV7-2 and TRBJ1-5, with TRBD1 identical over 7 bases. V lost 5 bases, J lost 3 bases, and 7 bases stayed unmatched. The CDR3 is 15 amino acids. Germline-derived CDR1 and CDR2 are SGHTA and FQGNSA. CDR3 coding DNA: TGTGCCAGCAGCCTAAGACAGGGCCCCAATCAGCCCCAGCATTTT. It codes for CASSLRQGPNQPQHF.

This clone was observed a few times. V is TRBV19 and J is TRBJ2-1, with 11 bases matching TRBD1. The CDR3 sequence is 16 residues long. V shed 4 bases and J 7 bases; nucleotides not matched to a gene: 9. Germline V gives CDR1 LNHDA, CDR2 SQIVND (reference sequence). CDR3 residues: CASSTTGTGGRNEQFF. The CDR3 DNA follows: TGTGCCAGTAGTACCACCGGGACAGGGGGTAGGAATGAGCAGTTCTTC. The full variable domain, its missing parts supplied by reference TRBV19 and TRBJ2-1, is DGGITQSPKYLFRKEGQNVTLSCEQNLNHDAMYWYRQDPGQGLRLIYYSQIVNDFQKGDIAEGYSVSREKKESFPLTVTSAQKNPTAFYLCASSTTGTGGRNEQFFGPGTRLTVL.

This chain uses TRBV6-5 with TRBJ1-3; 8 nucleotides agree with TRBD1. Germline trimming cut 5 bases from V and 10 bases from J; bases unmatched to any gene: 13. From germline, CDR1 is MNHEY and CDR2 SVGAGI. CDR3 length: 15 amino acids. Written as DNA, the CDR3 is TGTGCCAGCAGTAGAGGGACAGGCCTTAGTAGGACCATATATTTT. Amino acids: CASSRGTGLSRTIYF.

The chain uses TRBV7-3 and TRBJ2-7; 9 nucleotides match TRBD1. V shed 3 bases, J shed 3 bases, and the junction held 6 bases outside the gene matches. Looked up from germline, CDR1 is SGHTA and CDR2 is FQGTGA. This CDR3 region has 15 residues. The CDR3 loop is CASSLGQGGVYEQYF. DNA for the CDR3: TGTGCCAGCAGCTTGGGACAGGGAGGCGTCTACGAGCAGTACTTC.

The gene calls are TRBV7-3 and TRBJ2-5, with 10 bases identical to TRBD2. The CDR3 is 17 amino acids. Germline V gene data show CDR1 as SGHTA and CDR2 as FQGTGA. After removal of 5 bases from V and 6 bases from J, the junction contained 15 bases not matched to a gene. The CDR3 region is CASSPPSSSGSLKTQYF. The CDR3 DNA is TGTGCCAGCAGCCCCCCTTCATCTAGCGGGAGTCTAAAGACCCAGTACTTC. The full variable domain, its missing parts supplied by reference TRBV7-3 and TRBJ2-5, is GAGVSQTPSNKVTEKGKYVELRCDPISGHTALYWYRQSLGQGPEFLIYFQGTGAADDSGLPNDRFFAVRPEGSVSTLKIQRTERGDSAVYLCASSPPSSSGSLKTQYFGPGTRLLVL.

This chain joins TRBV12-3 or TRBV12-4 and TRBJ2-5; D uncertain. The ends were cut back, 4 bases at V and 4 bases at J, with 10 bases in the middle. The CDR3 consists of 13 residues. CDR3 residues: CASSYRSRETQYF. CDR3 bases: TGTGCCAGCAGTTACAGAAGCCGAGAGACCCAGTACTTC.

CDR3 protein: CAWSVQPLGGYGYTF. DNA of the CDR3: TGTGCCTGGAGTGTCCAACCCCTGGGGGGCTATGGCTACACCTTC. The V and J genes are TRBV30 and TRBJ1-2; a weak D match, TRBD1 (5 bases). CDR1 and CDR2 (germline): GTSNPN, SVGIG (reference sequence). The CDR3 spans 15 residues. Trimming removed 0 bases from V and 4 bases from J, with 15 bases in between.

This chain uses TRBV7-2 with TRBJ2-2; D remains unclear. The CDR3 has 17 amino acids. Trimming shortened V by 4 bases and J by 1 base, and 16 bases separated the two germline ends. Germline V gene lookup returns CDR1 SGHTA and CDR2 FQGNSA. The DNA for the CDR3 is TGTGCCAGCAGCTCCCCCTTTGATCTAATGAACACCGGGGAGCTGTTTTTT. This codes for CASSSPFDLMNTGELFF.

V usage is TRBV27 and J usage is TRBJ2-5; 10 nucleotides line up with TRBD2. Germline trimming cut 5 bases from V and 2 bases from J; bases unmatched to any gene: 5. The CDR3 runs 15 residues. CDR1 and CDR2 from the germline V gene are MNHEY and SMNVEV (reference sequence). DNA of the CDR3: TGTGCCAGCAGTGCCAGGACTAGCGGACAAGAGACCCAGTACTTC. Its protein is CASSARTSGQETQYF.

The genes are TRBV19 and TRBJ1-2, with unresolved D. V was pared by 3 bases and J by 1 base, with 9 bases between. Germline loops: CDR1 LNHDA, CDR2 SQIVND (reference sequence). The CDR3 runs to 14 residues. CDR3 nucleotide sequence: TGTGCCAGTAGTATGACACGGTTTAACTATGGCTACACCTTC. Translating it yields CASSMTRFNYGYTF.

V usage is TRBV30 and J usage is TRBJ2-3, with a weak D call TRBD1 (7 bases). Trimming removed 6 bases from V and 6 bases from J, with 16 bases in between. The germline V gene encodes CDR1 GTSNPN and CDR2 SVGIG (reference sequence). CDR3 size: 13 residues. CDR3 in amino acids: CACQLAGGDTQYF. DNA for the CDR3: TGTGCCTGTCAACTAGCAGGGGGGGATACGCAGTATTTT. Complete variable domain (other parts from reference TRBV30 and TRBJ2-3): SQTIHQWPATLVQPVGSPLSLECTVEGTSNPNLYWYRQAAGRGLQLLFYSVGIGQISSEVPQNLSASRPQDRQFILSSKKLLLSDSGFYLCACQLAGGDTQYFGPGTRLTVL.

The V and J genes are TRBV4-3 and TRBJ2-7, with 7 nucleotides matching TRBD2. Germline V gene sequence: CDR1 LGHNA, CDR2 YSLEER. This CDR3 region has 16 residues. The J segment lost 2 bases and the V segment lost 0 bases, leaving 7 bases of the junction unmatched. This CDR3 reads CASSQDFQRGTYEQYF. The DNA for the CDR3 is TGCGCCAGCAGCCAAGATTTCCAGCGGGGAACCTACGAGCAGTACTTC.

Notes on this clone: Other DNA variants within this sample encode the same CDR3. The chain employs TRBV5-1 and TRBJ2-3; no clear D. The V gene's germline CDR1 is SGHRS and CDR2 YFSETQ. Between the trimmed V and J ends, which lost 3 bases and 0 bases, there was a span of 5 bases. The CDR3 extends over 13 amino acids. The CDR3 spells CASSSTSTDTQYF. The CDR3 DNA is TGCGCCAGCAGCTCCACTAGCACAGATACGCAGTATTTT.

A note on this clone: This same CDR3 is encoded by further DNA sequences in the sample. The CDR3 protein is CASSPWDSSYEQYF. Written as DNA, the CDR3 is TGTGCCAGCTCACCGTGGGACAGCTCCTACGAGCAGTACTTC. The V and J genes are TRBV18 and TRBJ2-7, with TRBD1 identical over 7 bases. The CDR3 has 14 residues. The J segment lost 0 bases and the V segment lost 3 bases, leaving 2 bases of the junction unmatched. Germline V gene data show CDR1 as KGHSH and CDR2 as LQKENI.

This clone is a singleton in its sample. The chain combines TRBV19 with TRBJ1-5; D is uncertain. Trimming stripped 3 bases from V and 9 bases from J, with 9 bases between. This CDR3 comprises 12 residues. Per the germline V gene, CDR1 is LNHDA and CDR2 is SQIVND (reference sequence). The CDR3, as DNA: TGTGCCAGTAGTATTAATAGTCCGCCCCAGCATTTT. This encodes CASSINSPPQHF.

V usage is TRBV28 and J usage is TRBJ1-2, with D possibly being TRBD1 (6 bases). The CDR3 sequence is 15 residues long. Germline V lookup: CDR1 MDHEN, CDR2 SYDVKM. The ends were cut back, 6 bases at V and 4 bases at J, with 18 bases in the middle. Here the CDR3 DNA reads TGTGCCAGCAGGACAGACAGGAAAGGTTCCTATGGCTACACCTTC. This encodes CASRTDRKGSYGYTF.

This chain connects TRBV6-5 to TRBJ2-3, with 10 bases fitting TRBD2. Trimming at V came to 6 bases and at J to 3 bases, leaving 3 bases not matched to a gene. This CDR3 is 14 amino acids long. Germline values: CDR1 MNHEY, CDR2 SVGAGI. CDR3 sequence (DNA): TGTGCCAGCAGACCGGGACTAGCGACAGATACGCAGTATTTT. Protein sequence: CASRPGLATDTQYF.

The chain joins TRBV28 to TRBJ1-2; D remains ambiguous. Per germline, CDR1 MDHEN and CDR2 SYDVKM. The CDR3 covers 14 residues. V shed 7 bases and J shed 0 bases, with 12 bases lying between them. The CDR3 bases are TGTGCCAGCATTCCACCACAAGCTAACTATGGCTACACCTTC. This encodes CASIPPQANYGYTF.

The V call is TRBV28, the J call TRBJ1-2; TRBD1 agrees at 10 bases. With 5 bases clipped from V and 2 bases from J, the junction kept 8 bases outside the gene matches. The CDR3 is 16 residues long. Germline lookup yields CDR1 MDHEN and CDR2 SYDVKM. In nucleotides, the CDR3 is TGTGCCAGCAGTACCCCGGGACAGGGGTTGAACTATGGCTACACCTTC. It specifies CASSTPGQGLNYGYTF.

The chain is built from TRBV10-3 and TRBJ1-5; the match to TRBD1 covers 8 bases. The CDR3 has 15 residues. Unmatched junction bases numbered 15, after V lost 10 bases and J lost 7 bases. The germline V gene encodes CDR1 ENHRY and CDR2 SYGVKD. CDR3 loop: CATAPETGDGQPQHF. CDR3 in DNA: TGTGCCACCGCTCCTGAGACAGGGGACGGCCAGCCCCAGCATTTT.

V usage is TRBV29-1 and J usage is TRBJ2-1; D unclear. CDR3 length: 11 residues. The V end lost 3 bases, the J end lost 6 bases, and 6 bases lay between the germline ends. The germline V gene has CDR1 SQVTM and CDR2 ANQGSEA. CDR3 amino acids: CSVDGFNEQFF. The CDR3 DNA is TGCAGCGTTGATGGCTTCAATGAGCAGTTCTTC.

This clone was detected once. This chain connects TRBV9 to TRBJ2-2; 7 bases align to TRBD1. The CDR3 totals 15 residues. The J segment lost 4 bases and the V segment lost 3 bases, leaving 6 bases of the junction unmatched. From germline, CDR1 is SGDLS and CDR2 YYNGEE. The CDR3: CASSGQGSSTGELFF. The CDR3 DNA reads TGTGCCAGCAGCGGACAGGGAAGTAGCACCGGGGAGCTGTTTTTT.

The chain joins TRBV5-1 to TRBJ2-1, with 9 bases identical to TRBD1. The CDR3 contains 18 residues. V lost 3 bases and J lost 4; bases outside the gene matches: 14. Germline assignment: CDR1 SGHRS and CDR2 YFSETQ. CDR3 sequence reads: CASSSPLEGQGEYNEQFF. CDR3 bases: TGCGCCAGCAGCTCCCCCCTTGAGGGACAGGGCGAATACAATGAGCAGTTCTTC.

V gene TRBV28 combines with J gene TRBJ1-2; TRBD1 is a possible D gene (5 bases). The CDR3 loop spans 13 amino acids. V lost 6 bases, J lost 4 bases, and 12 bases lay in between. Looked up from germline, CDR1 is MDHEN and CDR2 is SYDVKM. CDR3 sequence reads: CASSAGRAYGYTF. In DNA, the CDR3 is TGTGCCAGCAGCGCAGGCAGGGCCTATGGCTACACCTTC.